A single sample gave rise to the 29 T cell receptor beta chains below, sequenced in a study of T cell repertoires in cytomegalovirus infection. These receptors are not linked to any known antigen. TCRdb passed the reads through MiXCR, listing each CDR3 protein once. The repertoire has 650,000 to 900,000 distinct CDR3 sequences, approximately 32% of them found once; the top ten carry over 10%. Sequenced here: cultured CD8+ T cells from PBMCs, sampled from culture after CMV antigen stimulation. The origin of the receptors is a human donor in good health (CMV status not recorded). Some clones in this sample may be carry-over from other donors' samples.

This rearrangement joins TRBV10-2 to TRBJ2-7, with 7 positions matching TRBD1. The V and J ends lost 5 bases and 3 bases, in that order; junction bases with no gene match: 4. The germline CDR1 and CDR2 sequences are WSHSY and SAAADI. The CDR3 totals 13 residues. CDR3 nucleotide sequence: TGCGCCAGCAGTCCGGGACAGTTCTACGAGCAGTACTTC. Amino acids: CASSPGQFYEQYF.

In its sample, this clonotype was seen a few times. V is TRBV7-9 and J is TRBJ2-7, with D tentatively TRBD1 or TRBD2 (5 bases each). CDR1 SEHNR and CDR2 FQNEAQ come from the germline V gene (reference sequence). The V gene lost 5 bases and the J gene lost 11 bases, with 16 bases spanning the gap. The CDR3 contains 12 residues. The CDR3 sequence: CASSLGTGIEYV. In DNA, the CDR3 is TGTGCCAGCAGCCTGGGGACGGGAATTGAGTACGTC.

The gene calls are TRBV6-2 or TRBV6-3 and TRBJ1-1, with 11 bases lining up with TRBD1. This CDR3 comprises 14 residues. V lost 5 bases, J lost 6 bases, and 5 bases stayed unmatched. Germline V gene data show CDR1 as MNHEY and CDR2 as SVGEGT. Here the CDR3 reads CASSADRGLPEAFF. The CDR3 DNA is TGTGCCAGCAGTGCGGACAGGGGGCTCCCTGAAGCTTTCTTT.

Points on this clonotype: Sequence at one end of the junction differs from germline and may be a read error. The chain employs TRBV7-8 and TRBJ1-1; 8 nucleotides align to TRBD1. This CDR3 is 15 amino acids long. Germline assignment: CDR1 SGHVS and CDR2 FQNEAQ. CDR3 amino acids: CVSSYQAGGHTEAFF. For the CDR3, the DNA is TGTGTCAGCAGCTACCAGGCAGGGGGCCACACTGAAGCTTTCTTT. The full variable domain, with the rest looked up from reference TRBV7-8 and TRBJ1-1, is GAGVSQSPRYKVAKRGQDVALRCDPISGHVSLFWYQQALGQGPEFLTYFQNEAQLDKSGLPSDRFFAERPEGSVSTLKIQRTQQEDSAVYLCVSSYQAGGHTEAFFGQGTRLTVV.

The chain joins TRBV7-9 to TRBJ1-2, with 10 bases matching TRBD1. Germline CDR1 and CDR2: SEHNR and FQNEAQ (reference sequence). This CDR3 has 17 amino acids. V shed 5 bases, J shed 0 bases, and the junction held 9 bases outside the gene matches. In nucleotides, the CDR3 is TGTGCCAGCAGCCCTACCGGGACAGGGGCCACTAACTATGGCTACACCTTC. It translates to CASSPTGTGATNYGYTF.

The CDR3 nucleotides read TGCGCCAGCAGCGGCGGGACAGGGGGCCCCAACTATGGCTACACCTTC. It encodes CASSGGTGGPNYGYTF. The J gene is TRBJ1-2, the V gene TRBV5-1; 12 bases map to TRBD1. The V gene end was trimmed by 4 bases and the J gene end by 2 bases; junction bases not matched to a gene: 6. Germline CDR1 is SGHRS and CDR2 is YFSETQ. The CDR3 extends over 16 amino acids.

There are a few counts of this clonotype. The chain couples TRBV12-3 or TRBV12-4 to TRBJ1-2; tentatively, D is TRBD1 (6 bases). Trimming cost V 5 bases and J 5 bases, with 15 bases left between them. The CDR3 spans 14 residues. The CDR3 loop reads CASSPVGAGYGYTF. Written as DNA, the CDR3 is TGTGCCAGCAGTCCCGTGGGGGCTGGATATGGCTACACCTTC.

V and J are TRBV9 and TRBJ1-2, with a tentative D call TRBD1 (5 bases). V lost 0 bases, J lost 2 bases, and 11 bases lay in between. Germline V CDR1 and CDR2: SGDLS, YYNGEE. The CDR3 length is 15 residues. The CDR3 sequence: CASSVESGRNYGYTF. CDR3 nucleotide sequence: TGTGCCAGCAGCGTAGAATCAGGGAGGAACTATGGCTACACCTTC.

The chain combines TRBV20-1 with TRBJ1-1; D is unclear. The CDR3 runs to 11 residues. The germline V and J ends were trimmed by 6 bases and 5 bases, with 10 bases remaining between them. Germline V gives CDR1 DFQATT, CDR2 SNEGSKA (reference sequence). DNA of the CDR3: TGCAGTGCCCTAGAAGGGACTGAAGCTTTCTTT. Translation: CSALEGTEAFF.

This chain links TRBV4-1 with TRBJ1-5, with D possibly matching TRBD1 (6 bases). The CDR3 totals 18 residues. Germline lookup yields CDR1 MGHRA and CDR2 YSYEKL. V shed 0 bases and J shed 7 bases, with 22 bases lying between them. The CDR3 coding sequence is TGCGCCAGCAGCCAAGATATTCCAGGGAGCGCAGGGGAACAGCCCCAGCATTTT. Its protein product is CASSQDIPGSAGEQPQHF.

V and J are TRBV7-9 and TRBJ2-5; a weak D match, TRBD2 (6 bases). This CDR3 is built from 17 residues. Trimming removed 0 bases from V and 2 bases from J, with 16 bases in between. In germline, CDR1 is SEHNR, CDR2 FQNEAQ (reference sequence). As DNA, the CDR3 is TGTGCCAGCAGCTTAGCGGCGAGACCTAGCGCTCAAGAGACCCAGTACTTC. This sequence encodes CASSLAARPSAQETQYF.

The CDR3 protein is CAPGRSHSGNTIYF. CDR3 in DNA: TGTGCCCCAGGGAGGTCCCACTCTGGAAACACCATATATTTT. This chain connects TRBV7-9 to TRBJ1-3; perhaps TRBD1 as D (5 bases). Germline loops: CDR1 SEHNR, CDR2 FQNEAQ (reference sequence). CDR3 length: 14 residues. Trimming took off 11 bases at V and 0 bases at J, with 14 bases between the two ends.

This clonotype appeared many times. The chain is built from TRBV7-8 and TRBJ2-3; 7 bases agree with TRBD1. The V and J ends lost 1 base and 4 bases, in that order; junction bases with no gene match: 11. The CDR3 loop spans 17 amino acids. Germline CDR1 reads SGHVS; CDR2 reads FQNEAQ. In DNA, the CDR3 is TGTGCCAGCAGCTTAGTTCAAGCAGGGGGAAGGGCAGATACGCAGTATTTT. Its translation: CASSLVQAGGRADTQYF. The whole variable domain, remainder taken from reference TRBV7-8 and TRBJ2-3, is GAGVSQSPRYKVAKRGQDVALRCDPISGHVSLFWYQQALGQGPEFLTYFQNEAQLDKSGLPSDRFFAERPEGSVSTLKIQRTQQEDSAVYLCASSLVQAGGRADTQYFGPGTRLTVL.

The chain combines TRBV2 with TRBJ1-6; D gene uncertain. Per germline, CDR1 SNHLY and CDR2 FYNNEI. The CDR3 spans 16 residues. Trimming shortened V by 2 bases and J by 6 bases, and 14 bases separated the two germline ends. CDR3 in DNA: TGTGCCAGCAGTGAATACGTGGTTTTAAGTAATTCACCCCTCCACTTT. Translated: CASSEYVVLSNSPLHF.

This chain's CDR3 is CASSPSREVATNEKLFF. CDR3 nucleotides: TGTGCCAGCAGCCCCTCCAGGGAAGTTGCAACTAATGAAAAACTGTTTTTT. The chain is built from TRBV3-1 and TRBJ1-4, with a tentative D call TRBD1 (5 bases). V was clipped by 4 bases and J by 0 bases, with 15 bases between them. The germline V gene has CDR1 LGHDT and CDR2 YNNKEL (reference sequence). This CDR3 has 17 residues.

This clonotype was seen at least ten times. J is TRBJ1-2 and V is TRBV6-1; D not certain. Trimming stripped 1 base from V and 10 bases from J, with 16 bases between. CDR1 and CDR2 from the germline V gene are MNHNS and SASEGT. CDR3 length equals 14 residues. The DNA for the CDR3 is TGTGCCAGCAGTGAAGAGGTACCTGCGTTTGCCTACACCTTC. Translating gives CASSEEVPAFAYTF.

The sample holds many counts of this clonotype. This chain connects TRBV6-2 or TRBV6-3 to TRBJ1-1, with TRBD1 as a possible D gene (6 bases). V lost 8 bases, J lost 5 bases, and 24 bases lay in between. Germline V gives CDR1 MNHEY, CDR2 SVGEGT. The CDR3 runs 16 residues. The CDR3 nucleotides read TGTGCCAGCGACCAGGAGGGGCCGACAGGAATAACTGAAGCTTTCTTT. Its translation: CASDQEGPTGITEAFF.

This clonotype was observed a single time. The rearrangement joins TRBV18 to TRBJ2-1; 12 bases are a match to TRBD2. V was pared by 3 bases and J by 4 bases, with 4 bases of the junction left unmatched. Germline CDR1 and CDR2: KGHSH and LQKENI. There are 16 residues in the CDR3. CDR3 residues: CASSPQLAGGYNEQFF. The CDR3 DNA follows: TGTGCCAGCTCACCGCAACTAGCGGGGGGTTACAATGAGCAGTTCTTC. The full variable domain, rest sourced from reference TRBV18 and TRBJ2-1, is NAGVMQNPRHLVRRRGQEARLRCSPMKGHSHVYWYRQLPEEGLKFMVYLQKENIIDESGMPKERFSAEFPKEGPSILRIQQVVRGDSAAYFCASSPQLAGGYNEQFFGPGTRLTVL.

This clonotype has only a few counts. V and J are TRBV7-9 and TRBJ1-5; the D gene is possibly TRBD1 (5 bases). CDR1 and CDR2 (germline): SEHNR, FQNEAQ (reference sequence). Deletions cut 2 bases from V and 9 bases from J, with 20 bases between. This CDR3 is 16 amino acids long. The CDR3 DNA reads TGTGCCAGCAGCTTAAACTCTGTCGGGGGAGGTTGGCCCCAGCATTTT. It encodes CASSLNSVGGGWPQHF.

The CDR3 DNA follows: TGCGCCAGCAGCCCTGACAGGGCTAGCGGGGGGGCCACAGATACGCAGTATTTT. Amino acids: CASSPDRASGGATDTQYF. This rearrangement joins TRBV4-3 to TRBJ2-3; the match to TRBD2 covers 12 bases. CDR3 size: 18 residues. Germline assignment: CDR1 LGHNA and CDR2 YSLEER. J gave up 2 bases and V 4 bases, and 10 bases lay outside the gene matches.

The CDR3 sequence is CASSLPDRAFEQFF. Written as DNA, the CDR3 is TGTGCCAGCAGTTTACCGGACAGGGCGTTTGAGCAGTTCTTC. The V call is TRBV27, the J call TRBJ2-1; TRBD1 matches 8 bases. The V segment lost 2 bases and the J segment 9 bases; nucleotides outside the gene matches: 6. The CDR3 sequence is 14 residues long. CDR1 and CDR2 from the germline V gene are MNHEY and SMNVEV (reference sequence).

This clonotype was seen a few times. This chain uses TRBV6-5 with TRBJ2-2; the D is unclear. The CDR3 is 12 residues long. Germline V gives CDR1 MNHEY, CDR2 SVGAGI. Deletions cut 7 bases from V and 4 bases from J, with 7 bases between. CDR3 coding DNA: TGTGCCAGCACCGATTCCACCGGGGAGCTGTTTTTT. It encodes CASTDSTGELFF.

The rearrangement joins TRBV5-4 to TRBJ1-2; no reliable D call. Trimming pared 1 base from V and 2 bases from J, leaving 12 bases between. Germline-derived CDR1 and CDR2 are SGHNT and YYREEE (reference sequence). This CDR3 is 15 amino acids long. The CDR3: CASSLKRERNYGYTF. For the CDR3, the DNA is TGTGCCAGCAGCTTGAAGAGGGAGAGGAACTATGGCTACACCTTC.

This chain links TRBV20-1 with TRBJ1-1, with D possibly being TRBD1 (6 bases). V lost 6 bases and J lost 7, with 15 bases in between. Germline V gene data show CDR1 as DFQATT and CDR2 as SNEGSKA (reference sequence). CDR3 length equals 12 residues. Here the CDR3 DNA reads TGCAGTGCAAGTCAAACAGGGATTGAAGCTTTCTTT. The encoded protein is CSASQTGIEAFF.

In this sample, this clonotype turned up a few times. This sequence joins TRBV10-3 and TRBJ1-4, with D maybe TRBD1 (5 bases). V shed 2 bases and J shed 7 bases, with 8 bases lying between them. The CDR3 extends over 13 amino acids. The germline V gene has CDR1 ENHRY and CDR2 SYGVKD. CDR3 sequence: CAISEPRAEKLFF. The CDR3 DNA reads TGTGCCATCAGTGAGCCCAGGGCTGAAAAACTGTTTTTT.

This clonotype was observed a handful of times. V is TRBV29-1 and J is TRBJ1-2, with 7 nucleotides matching TRBD1. This CDR3 contains 15 residues. With 8 bases clipped from V and 1 base from J, the junction kept 13 bases outside the gene matches. Looked up from germline, CDR1 is SQVTM and CDR2 is ANQGSEA. CDR3 DNA sequence: TGCAGCTCCACATCGGGCAGGGGGGTTAACTATGGCTACACCTTC. Translating gives CSSTSGRGVNYGYTF.

The J gene is TRBJ1-2, the V gene TRBV24-1; unclear D gene. This CDR3 comprises 13 residues. Per germline, CDR1 KGHDR and CDR2 SFDVKD. With 4 bases removed from V and 2 bases from J, the gap between germline ends came to 7 bases. CDR3 bases: TGTGCCACCAGTGACGACACCAACTATGGCTACACCTTC. It yields the protein CATSDDTNYGYTF.

This clonotype has just a few counts. The chain has TRBV7-3 and TRBJ2-1, with D perhaps matching TRBD1 (5 bases). CDR3 size: 15 residues. Germline V gives CDR1 SGHTA, CDR2 FQGTGA. Trimming stripped 3 bases from V and 5 bases from J, with 14 bases between. This CDR3 reads CASSLLRTRNNEQFF. The CDR3 nucleotides read TGTGCCAGCAGCTTGCTGCGGACAAGGAACAATGAGCAGTTCTTC.

This chain connects TRBV7-2 to TRBJ1-1, with D hard to call. The CDR3 is made up of 12 amino acids. V was pared by 4 bases and J by 4 bases, with 7 bases between. Germline assignment: CDR1 SGHTA and CDR2 FQGNSA. The CDR3 sequence: CASSWFATEAFF. The CDR3 DNA sequence: TGTGCCAGCAGCTGGTTTGCCACTGAAGCTTTCTTT.